A single sample gave rise to the 19 T cell receptor beta chains below, sequenced in a study of PD-1 blockade in classical Hodgkin lymphoma. Profiled with immunoSEQ multiplex PCR; TCRdb holds only in-frame clones, not every one. Of around 29,000 clones in the sample, approximately 81% were seen once. Time point described: cycle 4 day 1 (C4D1), after about 6 weeks of nivolumab. Every patient experienced relapse after autologous stem cell transplantation, and brentuximab vedotin exposure varied. Researchers report purifying CD4+ T cells from thawed PBMCs by magnetic negative selection. The sample was CD4+ T cells from blood, taken before the fourth cycle of nivolumab. The receptor source for this set is a human donor with classical Hodgkin lymphoma.

The J gene is TRBJ1-1, the V gene TRBV5-1, with TRBD1 identical over 9 bases. The V and J ends lost 3 bases and 4 bases, in that order; junction bases with no gene match: 7. The germline V gene encodes CDR1 SGHRS and CDR2 YFSETQ. This CDR3 region has 15 residues. The CDR3 region has the DNA TGCGCCAGCAGCTCCTACGGACAGGGGATCACTGAAGCTTTCTTT. Protein sequence: CASSSYGQGITEAFF.

This chain joins TRBV5-8 and TRBJ2-7, with TRBD2 identical over 7 bases. Germline CDR1 and CDR2: SGHTS and YDEGEE. The CDR3 totals 15 residues. The V gene end was trimmed by 3 bases and the J gene end by 3 bases; junction bases not matched to a gene: 9. The CDR3 bases are TGTGCCAGCAGCTCTGATGGGGGGGACCTCTACGAGCAGTACTTC. Translation gives CASSSDGGDLYEQYF.

The CDR3 DNA sequence: TGCAGCGTTGAACAGAGGGGGGACTATGGCTACACCTTC. This sequence encodes CSVEQRGDYGYTF. This chain joins TRBV29-1 and TRBJ1-2, with D possibly TRBD1 on 6 matching bases. The CDR3 loop spans 13 amino acids. Trimming took off 2 bases at V and 3 bases at J, with 10 bases between the two ends. Germline CDR1 SQVTM, CDR2 ANQGSEA.

This clone was seen just once. This chain links TRBV25-1 with TRBJ1-1; 8 bases agree with TRBD1. From germline, CDR1 is MGHDK and CDR2 SYGVNS. The length of the CDR3 is 15 residues. With 6 bases clipped from V and 9 bases from J, the junction kept 15 bases outside the gene matches. The CDR3 DNA reads as TGTGCCAGCAGGGGACCGGGACAGGCCGTACCCAAAGCTTTCTTT. It yields the protein CASRGPGQAVPKAFF. The full variable domain, its missing parts supplied by reference TRBV25-1 and TRBJ1-1, is EADIYQTPRYLVIGTGKKITLECSQTMGHDKMYWYQQDPGMELHLIHYSYGVNSTEKGDLSSESTVSRIRTEHFPLTLESARPSHTSQYLCASRGPGQAVPKAFFGQGTRLTVV.

The rearrangement uses TRBV30 and TRBJ1-4; TRBD1 might be the D (5 bases). Per germline, CDR1 GTSNPN and CDR2 SVGIG (reference sequence). V gave up 4 bases and J gave up 7 bases, with 13 bases separating them. The CDR3 contains 13 residues. Written as DNA, the CDR3 is TGTGCCTGGAACTTCGACGGGGGTGAAAAACTGTTTTTT. Protein: CAWNFDGGEKLFF.

This clone appeared a few times. This chain links TRBV6-4 with TRBJ1-5; tentatively, D is TRBD1 (6 bases). V was clipped by 6 bases and J by 1 base, with 7 bases between them. The CDR3 sequence is 13 residues long. The germline V gene encodes CDR1 MRHNA and CDR2 SNTAGT. The CDR3 DNA follows: TGTGCCAGCAGAACAGGGAGCAATCAGCCCCAGCATTTT. Amino acid sequence: CASRTGSNQPQHF.

This chain joins TRBV5-1 and TRBJ1-2; 7 bases agree with TRBD1. Trimming cost V 4 bases and J 7 bases; bases outside gene matches: 7. The CDR3 is 13 amino acids. CDR1 is SGHRS, CDR2 YFSETQ, per germline. The CDR3 here is CASSETGYSGYTF. The CDR3 DNA follows: TGCGCCAGCAGCGAGACAGGGTACTCTGGCTACACCTTC.

This chain connects TRBV28 to TRBJ1-2; 12 bases fit TRBD1. V was clipped by 7 bases and J by 8 bases; unmatched bases: 11. This CDR3 is 15 amino acids long. Germline V gives CDR1 MDHEN, CDR2 SYDVKM. The CDR3: CASILSGTGGRGYTF. The CDR3 coding sequence is TGTGCCAGCATCCTTTCGGGGACAGGGGGCCGCGGCTACACCTTC.

The DNA for the CDR3 is TGTGCCAGCAGCTTAGGATACACAGATACGCAGTATTTT. This gives the protein CASSLGYTDTQYF. V gene TRBV7-6 combines with J gene TRBJ2-3; D unresolved. CDR3 length: 13 amino acids. Germline-derived CDR1 and CDR2 are SGHVS and FNYEAQ. Trimming cost V 1 base and J 2 bases, with 4 bases left between them.

This chain uses TRBV5-1 with TRBJ1-2; TRBD1 is a possible D gene (6 bases). The CDR3 consists of 15 residues. Germline V gives CDR1 SGHRS, CDR2 YFSETQ. V dropped 2 bases and J dropped 0 bases, with 11 bases sitting between them. The CDR3 bases are TGCGCCAGCAGCTTACCGGGACAAACTAACTATGGCTACACCTTC. It translates to CASSLPGQTNYGYTF.

The chain joins TRBV15 to TRBJ2-1; D is unclear. CDR1 is LNHNV and CDR2 is YYDKDF in the germline V gene (reference sequence). Trimming pared 0 bases from V and 5 bases from J, leaving 11 bases between. The CDR3 length is 15 residues. The CDR3 DNA reads as TGTGCCACCAGCAGAGATCCGCAGTACGACAATGAGCAGTTCTTC. Translation gives CATSRDPQYDNEQFF.

This chain joins TRBV28 and TRBJ2-2; D could derive from TRBD1 or TRBD2 (5 bases each). The germline CDR1 and CDR2 sequences are MDHEN and SYDVKM. The CDR3 has 15 residues. Trimming took 6 bases from V and 2 from J, leaving 13 bases between them. DNA of the CDR3: TGTGCCAGCAGCCCTGGGGGTCAAAACACCGGGGAGCTGTTTTTT. As protein: CASSPGGQNTGELFF.

This chain links TRBV6-5 with TRBJ1-1, with TRBD1 matching over 8 bases. The V segment lost 7 bases and the J segment 1 base; nucleotides outside the gene matches: 5. This CDR3 comprises 14 residues. The germline V gene encodes CDR1 MNHEY and CDR2 SVGAGI. Written as DNA, the CDR3 is TGTGCCAGCAAGACAGGGGTCACGAACACTGAAGCTTTCTTT. Translated, it gives CASKTGVTNTEAFF.

J is TRBJ1-3 and V is TRBV5-1; D not resolved. Per the germline V gene, CDR1 is SGHRS and CDR2 is YFSETQ. The V gene lost 0 bases and the J gene lost 2 bases, with 6 bases spanning the gap. The CDR3 consists of 14 residues. CDR3 nucleotide sequence: TGCGCCAGCAGCTTGGGAGATGCTGGAAACACCATATATTTT. Its protein is CASSLGDAGNTIYF.

The chain links TRBV6-6 to TRBJ1-2; no reliable D call. CDR3 size: 12 residues. Trimming took off 6 bases at V and 6 bases at J, with 11 bases between the two ends. Per the germline V gene, CDR1 is MNHNY and CDR2 is SVGAGI (reference sequence). CDR3 sequence reads: CASRGILNGYTF. The CDR3 DNA is TGTGCCAGCAGGGGGATATTAAATGGCTACACCTTC.

This chain connects TRBV7-9 to TRBJ2-7; D is perhaps TRBD2 (5 bases). CDR3 length: 14 residues. V dropped 5 bases and J dropped 3 bases, with 14 bases sitting between them. Germline lookup yields CDR1 SEHNR and CDR2 FQNEAQ (reference sequence). The CDR3 DNA is TGTGCCAGCAGCGCGCTTGGGAGCCTCTACGAGCAGTACTTC. Protein sequence: CASSALGSLYEQYF.

The rearrangement joins TRBV5-1 to TRBJ2-5; 9 bases are shared with TRBD2. The V gene end was trimmed by 0 bases and the J gene end by 1 base; junction bases not matched to a gene: 1. Germline V gene sequence: CDR1 SGHRS, CDR2 YFSETQ. CDR3 length: 15 amino acids. CDR3 amino acids: CASSLGRGGQETQYF. DNA of the CDR3: TGCGCCAGCAGCTTGGGGCGGGGGGGCCAAGAGACCCAGTACTTC.

This clone showed up just a few times. The rearrangement uses TRBV6-6 and TRBJ1-5; D is perhaps TRBD1 (5 bases). Trimming cost V 5 bases and J 2 bases, with 13 bases left between them. CDR1 and CDR2 from the germline V gene are MNHNY and SVGAGI (reference sequence). CDR3 length: 15 amino acids. CDR3 nucleotides: TGTGCCAGCAGTCCGTTGTGGGGCCGCAATCAGCCCCAGCATTTT. Protein: CASSPLWGRNQPQHF.

J is TRBJ1-1 and V is TRBV5-1; TRBD1 matches 7 bases. With V trimmed by 8 bases and J by 6 bases, 13 bases remained unmatched. This CDR3 comprises 14 residues. CDR1 SGHRS and CDR2 YFSETQ come from the germline V gene. The CDR3 protein is CASREDRAIAEAFF. For the CDR3, the DNA is TGCGCCAGTAGAGAAGACAGGGCGATCGCTGAAGCTTTCTTT.